This paragraph covers one T cell receptor beta chain sequence. Its antigen is undetermined. Trimming shortened V by 0 bases and J by 13 bases, and 10 bases separated the two germline ends. This CDR3 region has 13 residues. Germline lookup yields CDR1 SGHTA and CDR2 FQGNSA. Samples underwent the assay at deep level. Clones were sequenced by immunoSEQ multiplex PCR, and TCRdb holds only the in-frame ones, with some missing. Found here are a few million clones, approximately 92% of them singletons; the top ten hold 0.11% to 0.15%. This sample was included in a study of shared clonotypes between healthy human individuals. Across the whole study: Per donor, CD8 memory used one plate, CD8 naive used two, CD4 memory used three and CD4 naive used three.

Study-wide points: With several donors compared, around 4.7% of naive CD4 clonotypes were shared. A generally larger estimated richness was seen in naive subsets than in memory subsets.

V is TRBV7-2 and J is TRBJ1-6; D is unresolved. The receptor was isolated from a man between 18 and 29 years old in good health. Sequencing used naive CD4+ T cells sorted from blood. Subset indicated: CD45RA+ positively selected. In DNA form, the CDR3 reads TGTGCCAGCAGCTTAGCGGCTAAAGGTCCCCTCCACTTT. It yields the protein CASSLAAKGPLHF. Together with reference TRBV7-2 and TRBJ1-6, the CDR3 gives the full variable domain: GAGVSQSPSNKVTEKGKDVELRCDPISGHTALYWYRQSLGQGLEFLIYFQGNSAPDKSGLPSDRFSAERTGGSVSTLTIQRTQQEDSAVYLCASSLAAKGPLHFGNGTRLTVT.